A selection of T cell receptor beta chains follows, all from one sample in a study of shared clonotypes between healthy human individuals. Sequencing was performed with immunoSEQ multiplex PCR; in TCRdb, only in-frame clones are kept and a portion is missing. The sample consists of about 680,000 clones, roughly 70% of them appearing once. The sample comprised memory CD4+ T cells sorted from blood. These receptors all stem from a woman younger than 45 in good health. Each CDR3 is given with its conserved first and last residue. Fields, in order: clone size, V gene, D gene, CDR3 length, J gene, CDR3 protein, CDR3 DNA. The D gene is left open where the match is weak. A clone size is listed for some rows: how often the clone was seen (once, few, many), or a class if it is expanded.

>once|TRBV27|TRBD2|16|TRBJ2-2
CASSQAGLAIAGELFF
TGTGCCAGCAGTCAGGCGGGACTAGCGATCGCCGGGGAGCTGTTTTTT
>-|TRBV28|-|13|TRBJ1-2
CASSLGQILGYTF
TGTGCCAGCAGCCTAGGACAGATTCTTGGCTACACCTTC
>-|TRBV27|TRBD1|15|TRBJ2-1
CASRPLDRGVNEQFF
TGTGCCAGCAGGCCGTTGGACAGGGGGGTCAATGAGCAGTTCTTC
>-|TRBV30|-|12|TRBJ2-5
CAWSVLGETQYF
TGTGCCTGGAGTGTACTGGGAGAGACCCAGTACTTC
>-|TRBV7-8|-|17|TRBJ1-2
CASSVTASYQGNYGYTF
TGTGCCAGCAGCGTAACCGCCTCTTATCAGGGGAACTATGGCTACACCTTC
>-|TRBV5-1|-|14|TRBJ2-1
CASSVTGDGNEQFF
TGCGCCAGCAGCGTTACGGGGGATGGGAATGAGCAGTTCTTC
>-|TRBV11-2|-|14|TRBJ2-2
CASSLAPPVGELFF
TGTGCCAGCAGCTTAGCTCCCCCGGTGGGGGAGCTGTTTTTT
>-|TRBV7-2|-|13|TRBJ1-1
CASSSQADTEAFF
TGTGCCAGCAGCTCACAGGCTGACACTGAAGCTTTCTTT
>-|TRBV28|-|14|TRBJ2-7
CASKPGHGTGEQYF
TGTGCCAGCAAACCGGGACACGGGACGGGCGAGCAGTACTTC
>few|TRBV18|-|13|TRBJ1-2
CASSPPGSYGYTF
TGTGCCAGCTCACCACCGGGGAGTTATGGCTACACCTTC
>once|TRBV7-2|TRBD2|16|TRBJ2-7
CASSLLGTSGTYEQYF
TGTGCCAGCAGCTTACTCGGGACTAGCGGGACATACGAGCAGTACTTC
>few|TRBV28|TRBD2|16|TRBJ2-3
CASSQRLAGYTDTQYF
TGTGCCAGCAGCCAACGACTAGCGGGCTACACAGATACGCAGTATTTT
>-|TRBV7-2|-|15|TRBJ2-3
CASSLGLAQTDTQYF
TGTGCCAGCAGCTTGGGGCTAGCGCAAACAGATACGCAGTATTTT
>once|TRBV6-6|-|13|TRBJ2-2
CASSYTNTGELFF
TGTGCCAGCAGTTACACCAACACCGGGGAGCTGTTTTTT